This T cell receptor (beta chain) stems from a study of Tregs in tolerant kidney transplant recipients. From germline, CDR1 is SGDLS and CDR2 YYNGEE. CDR3 size: 14 residues. Trimming removed 4 bases from V and 4 bases from J; junction bases left unmatched: 7. TCRdb's table, derived via immunoSEQ multiplex PCR, lists solely in-frame clones and lacks some. Of tens of thousands of clones in the sample, more than 80% were seen once. The study, taken as a whole, reports: Activated donor B cell expansion appeared to reveal the most relevant donor-specific TCRbeta repertoire.

Concerning this clone: The antigen is not known.

The receptor was derived from a human donor in good health. The sample consisted of CD8+ T cells from blood. The chain links TRBV9 to TRBJ1-2, with 7 nucleotides matching TRBD1. This chain's CDR3 is CASSPRGTAYGYTF. CDR3 sequence (DNA): TGTGCCAGCAGCCCCAGGGGGACCGCCTATGGCTACACCTTC.